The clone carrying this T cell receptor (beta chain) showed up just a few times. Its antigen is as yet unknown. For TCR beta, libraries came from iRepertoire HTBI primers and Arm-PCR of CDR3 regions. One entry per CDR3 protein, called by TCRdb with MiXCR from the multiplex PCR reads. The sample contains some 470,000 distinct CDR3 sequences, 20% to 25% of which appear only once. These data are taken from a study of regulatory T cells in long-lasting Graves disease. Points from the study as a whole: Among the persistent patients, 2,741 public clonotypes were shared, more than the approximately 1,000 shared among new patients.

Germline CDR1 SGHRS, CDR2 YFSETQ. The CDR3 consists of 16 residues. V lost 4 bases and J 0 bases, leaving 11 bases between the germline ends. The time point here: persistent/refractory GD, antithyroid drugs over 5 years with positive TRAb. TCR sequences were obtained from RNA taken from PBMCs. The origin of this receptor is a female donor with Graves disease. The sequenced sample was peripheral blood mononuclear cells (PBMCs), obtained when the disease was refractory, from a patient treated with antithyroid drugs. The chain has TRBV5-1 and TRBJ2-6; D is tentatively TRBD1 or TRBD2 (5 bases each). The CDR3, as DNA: TGCGCCAGCAGCACCACCGGGGCCTCTGGGGCCAACGTCCTGACTTTC. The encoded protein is CASSTTGASGANVLTF.